One and the same sample provided the 8 T cell receptor beta chains below, sequenced in a study of cytomegalovirus exposure and HLA in healthy donors. Assay used: immunoSEQ multiplex PCR; TCRdb lists only in-frame clones, some missing. The sample records about 130,000 clones, roughly 95% being singletons. The sequenced material came from PBMCs. These receptors originate from a man between 18 and 35 years old in good health and CMV-seronegative.

The chain employs TRBV7-8 and TRBJ2-7, with D unresolved. CDR1 is SGHVS and CDR2 is FQNEAQ in the germline V gene. Trimming removed 2 bases at V and 5 bases at J, with 4 bases between. CDR3 length: 11 amino acids. The CDR3 loop is CASSLSDEQYF. CDR3 DNA sequence: TGTGCCAGCAGCTTAAGCGACGAGCAGTACTTC.

The chain employs TRBV11-3 and TRBJ1-2; 7 bases are a match to TRBD1. V lost 5 bases, J lost 1 base, and 7 bases stayed unmatched. This CDR3 comprises 15 residues. Germline V gene sequence: CDR1 SGHNT, CDR2 YENEEA. CDR3 in amino acids: CASSPSDRVNYGYTF. The CDR3 DNA reads TGTGCCAGCAGCCCGTCAGACAGGGTTAACTATGGCTACACCTTC.

This chain joins TRBV7-2 and TRBJ2-1; the match to TRBD2 covers 10 bases. This CDR3 spans 14 amino acids. The V gene end was trimmed by 5 bases and the J gene end by 7 bases; junction bases not matched to a gene: 5. CDR1 and CDR2 (germline): SGHTA, FQGNSA. As DNA, the CDR3 is TGTGCCAGCAGCCCACAGCGGGGGGGGAATGAGCAGTTCTTC. This encodes CASSPQRGGNEQFF. Filled out from reference TRBV7-2 and TRBJ2-1, the complete variable domain reads GAGVSQSPSNKVTEKGKDVELRCDPISGHTALYWYRQSLGQGLEFLIYFQGNSAPDKSGLPSDRFSAERTGGSVSTLTIQRTQQEDSAVYLCASSPQRGGNEQFFGPGTRLTVL.

This rearrangement joins TRBV19 to TRBJ2-7, with 10 bases fitting TRBD1. Germline-derived CDR1 and CDR2 are LNHDA and SQIVND (reference sequence). The CDR3 is 14 residues long. V trimming: 5 bases; J trimming: 4 bases; junction bases outside the gene matches: 5. The CDR3 coding sequence is TGTGCCAGTAGTCTAGGGGACAGGGGTTACGAGCAGTACTTC. Protein: CASSLGDRGYEQYF.

Written as DNA, the CDR3 is TGTGCCAGCAGCAGGCCGCCGACAGGGATGAACACTGAAGCTTTCTTT. Translation: CASSRPPTGMNTEAFF. The chain has TRBV5-4 and TRBJ1-1; 7 nucleotides match TRBD1. The CDR3 covers 16 residues. V lost 4 bases to trimming and J lost 0 bases; unmatched junction nucleotides: 9. CDR1 and CDR2 from the germline V gene are SGHNT and YYREEE (reference sequence).

J is TRBJ2-3 and V is TRBV9; 9 bases are a match to TRBD2. The CDR3 is 17 residues long. Germline-derived CDR1 and CDR2 are SGDLS and YYNGEE. V shed 1 base and J 5 bases; nucleotides not matched to a gene: 11. The CDR3 coding sequence is TGTGCCAGCAGCGTACAACTAGGAGGCGGGGGGGGAGATACGCAGTATTTT. It specifies CASSVQLGGGGGDTQYF.

The chain recombines TRBV5-1 with TRBJ2-5; TRBD2 matches 8 bases. This CDR3 has 14 amino acids. Trimming cost V 1 base and J 3 bases; bases outside gene matches: 2. Germline V CDR1 and CDR2: SGHRS, YFSETQ. The CDR3 DNA follows: TGCGCCAGCAGCTTGCAGCGGGGGAAAGAGACCCAGTACTTC. Its protein product is CASSLQRGKETQYF. Full variable domain (missing parts from reference TRBV5-1 and TRBJ2-5): KAGVTQTPRYLIKTRGQQVTLSCSPISGHRSVSWYQQTPGQGLQFLFEYFSETQRNKGNFPGRFSGRQFSNSRSEMNVSTLELGDSALYLCASSLQRGKETQYFGPGTRLLVL.

V and J are TRBV5-4 and TRBJ1-2, with 7 nucleotides matching TRBD1. This CDR3 spans 12 amino acids. CDR1 SGHNT and CDR2 YYREEE come from the germline V gene (reference sequence). Trimming at V came to 6 bases and at J to 4 bases, leaving 3 bases not matched to a gene. CDR3: CASTGDSYGYTF. The CDR3 DNA follows: TGTGCCAGCACCGGGGACAGCTATGGCTACACCTTC.